This TCR beta chain comes out of a study of shared clonotypes between healthy human individuals. Produced via immunoSEQ multiplex PCR; TCRdb's table is partial and in-frame only. The table lists about 980,000 clones, approximately 76% of them singletons. This clonotype was sampled from a man younger than 35 in good health. The sample was memory CD4+ T cells sorted from blood. The subset: CD45RA-negative fraction.

The CDR3 here is CASSENSGGLGTQYF. CDR3 nucleotides: TGTGCCAGCAGCGAAAATAGCGGGGGGCTGGGGACCCAGTACTTC. The chain uses TRBV7-9 and TRBJ2-5, with 10 bases matching TRBD2. Unmatched junction bases numbered 10, after V lost 5 bases and J lost 7 bases. CDR1 and CDR2 (germline): SEHNR, FQNEAQ (reference sequence). This CDR3 spans 15 amino acids.